This is a list of T cell receptor beta chains from one sample in a study of radiotherapy plus CTLA-4 blockade in lung cancer. Sequencing was performed with immunoSEQ multiplex PCR; in TCRdb, only in-frame clones are kept and a portion is missing. The sample records about 45,000 clones, 73% being singletons. The starting material was peripheral blood, obtained from a patient treated with radiotherapy plus ipilimumab. These receptors were obtained from a human donor with non-small cell lung cancer who had a complete response to radiotherapy plus ipilimumab. Both conserved end residues are trimmed from each CDR3. A D gene is named only where the DNA matches it firmly.

J gene,V gene,D gene,CDR3 length,CDR3 protein
TRBJ2-7,TRBV27,TRBD2,12,ASSSLGGPGEQY
TRBJ2-7,TRBV30,TRBD2,14,AWSVRLAGGPYEQY
TRBJ2-5,TRBV5-1,-,12,ASSWRDYQETQY
TRBJ2-3,TRBV28,TRBD2,15,ASSELPGAGKADTQY
TRBJ2-2,TRBV5-1,-,11,ASTQGWSGELF
TRBJ2-7,TRBV5-6,-,12,ASTLRGTPYEQY
TRBJ2-4,TRBV6-4,TRBD1,10,ASSQGAGIQY
TRBJ1-1,TRBV30,-,13,AWREDRYRNAEAF
TRBJ2-7,TRBV11-2,-,9,ASSRLYEQY
TRBJ2-7,TRBV7-9,-,12,ASSRRGSVREQY
TRBJ1-5,TRBV4-1,-,14,ASSQVPARGVQPQH
TRBJ1-1,TRBV10-1,-,13,ASSDGGTGHTEAF
TRBJ1-1,TRBV27,-,12,ASSPGQRNTEAF
TRBJ2-1,TRBV18,TRBD2,13,ASSTRGSSYNEQF
TRBJ2-5,TRBV15,-,13,ATSRGRGSQETQY
TRBJ2-3,TRBV19,-,12,ASTHGGLGDTQY
TRBJ2-7,TRBV18,-,11,ASLRSRGYEQY
-,TRBV4-3,TRBD1,12,ASRRYRDSYEQY
TRBJ1-2,TRBV5-6,TRBD1,12,ASAGRTGRYGYT
TRBJ2-7,TRBV15,-,12,ATSRGDSQYEQY
TRBJ2-2,TRBV28,TRBD2,15,ASSLRAGVPNTGELF
TRBJ1-4,TRBV2,TRBD1,13,ASRVPGTGNEKLF
TRBJ2-7,TRBV2,-,11,ASSLRLDYEQY
TRBJ2-1,TRBV4-1,-,13,ASSQEAPYWYEQF
TRBJ1-1,TRBV7-9,TRBD1,12,ASDRGRPVTEAF
TRBJ2-7,TRBV10-2,TRBD2,14,ASSEWGGGFSYEQY
TRBJ2-7,TRBV27,TRBD2,12,ASSDRLAGGLRY
TRBJ2-5,TRBV18,-,10,ASSAERETQY
TRBJ1-5,TRBV5-6,-,12,ASSQALDNQPQH